This is a list of T cell receptor beta chains from one sample in a study of shared clonotypes between healthy human individuals. The data were produced by immunoSEQ multiplex PCR, yet TCRdb's version contains in-frame clones alone and is incomplete. The profile shows about 2.4 million clones, over 85% of them singletons. Material for sequencing was naive CD4+ T cells from PBMCs. These receptors were taken from a man aged 18 to 29 in good health. Some clones in this sample may be carry-over from other donors' samples. CDR3s leave out the opening cysteine and the closing phenylalanine or tryptophan. The D gene is left open where the match is weak.

cdr3_aa d_call v_call
ASSSPRARGWLTQY NA TRBV5-1
ASSGFGLYEQY NA TRBV11-2
SAGDGMQHNEQF NA TRBV29-1
AWQGTSGSPVF TRBD2 TRBV30
ASSGGGKVNEQF NA TRBV6-1
ASSARDRGREQY TRBD1 TRBV2
SVRSSGGETQY TRBD2 TRBV29-1
ASSQGGQQYAEAF NA TRBV4-3
SVGGHRPQSYNEQF NA TRBV29-1
ASRTSGTTDTQY TRBD2 TRBV6-1
ASSLERTDYNEQF NA TRBV11-2